The next 19 T cell receptor beta chains were all read from a single sample in a study of shared clonotypes between healthy human individuals. Libraries were prepared by immunoSEQ multiplex PCR; TCRdb keeps only in-frame clonotypes and omits some of them. The repertoire includes roughly 2.5 million clones, around nine tenths of them detected once, and more than 0.12% sits in the top ten. Sequenced sample: naive CD4+ T cells sorted from blood. Described subset: CD45RA+ positively selected. The origin of the receptors is a man between 18 and 29 years old in good health.

The gene calls are TRBV21-1 and TRBJ2-1. TRBV21-1 is given as a pseudogene. There are 17 residues in the CDR3. The CDR3: CASSTQGGSRPYNEQFF. DNA for the CDR3: TGTGCCAGCAGCACCCAAGGGGGGAGTCGACCCTACAATGAGCAGTTCTTC.

Remarks on this clone: The sample holds other DNA sequences that translate to the same CDR3. V and J are TRBV15 and TRBJ1-1; TRBD1 is a possible D gene (6 bases). This CDR3 has 15 residues. V lost 0 bases, J lost 1 base, and 9 bases lay in between. Germline V lookup: CDR1 LNHNV, CDR2 YYDKDF (reference sequence). Here the CDR3 DNA reads TGTGCCACCAGCAGAGAGCAGGGGCAGAACACTGAAGCTTTCTTT. Translated: CATSREQGQNTEAFF.

This chain links TRBV9 with TRBJ1-3; D call uncertain. Germline V lookup: CDR1 SGDLS, CDR2 YYNGEE. The CDR3 length is 16 residues. V dropped 3 bases and J dropped 0 bases, with 13 bases sitting between them. The CDR3 region has the DNA TGTGCCAGCAGCGCCCGGCAGTGGAGCTCTGGAAACACCATATATTTT. Its protein product is CASSARQWSSGNTIYF.

Regarding this clone: Other DNA sequences in this sample translate to the same CDR3. This sequence joins TRBV9 and TRBJ1-3, with D unclear. This CDR3 contains 12 residues. Trimming pared 2 bases from V and 3 bases from J, leaving 3 bases between. The germline V gene has CDR1 SGDLS and CDR2 YYNGEE. CDR3 sequence (DNA): TGTGCCAGCAGCGTTGGTGGAAACACCATATATTTT. Translated: CASSVGGNTIYF.

The chain joins TRBV7-6 to TRBJ2-3; D is undetermined. The CDR3 covers 13 residues. The V end was cut by 1 base, the J end by 0 bases, with 2 bases between. Germline CDR1 SGHVS, CDR2 FNYEAQ. The CDR3 DNA reads TGTGCCAGCAGCTTAGTTAGCACAGATACGCAGTATTTT. Protein sequence: CASSLVSTDTQYF.

The CDR3 sequence: CASSRDRVNQPQHF. The CDR3 DNA follows: TGTGCCAGCAGCCGGGACAGGGTCAATCAGCCCCAGCATTTT. V usage is TRBV6-1 and J usage is TRBJ1-5; 9 bases are shared with TRBD1. V lost 6 bases and J lost 3; bases outside the gene matches: 3. The CDR3 extends over 14 amino acids. The germline gives CDR1 MNHNS, CDR2 SASEGT.

The genes are TRBV12-2 and TRBJ2-7; no check of the table's D call, TRBD1, against the DNA was made. TRBV12-2 is a documented pseudogene. This CDR3 is 15 amino acids long. Written as DNA, the CDR3 is TGTGCAAGTCGCTTAACGGGACAGGGCCGCTACGAGCAGTACTTC. Amino acid sequence: CASRLTGQGRYEQYF.

CDR3 residues: CSVEAAAGETQYF. The CDR3 DNA reads TGCAGCGTTGAAGCGGCGGCAGGGGAGACCCAGTACTTC. The chain uses TRBV29-1 and TRBJ2-5; perhaps TRBD1 as D (5 bases). This CDR3 is built from 13 residues. V was trimmed by 1 base and J by 5 bases, leaving 11 bases between them. The germline CDR1 and CDR2 sequences are SQVTM and ANQGSEA.

V and J are TRBV27 and TRBJ2-7, with TRBD2 identical over 9 bases. The CDR3 has 17 amino acids. Germline V gene data show CDR1 as MNHEY and CDR2 as SMNVEV (reference sequence). V was pared by 0 bases and J by 3 bases, with 9 bases of the junction left unmatched. The CDR3 reads CASSLSITSGSIYEQYF. Here the CDR3 DNA reads TGTGCCAGCAGTTTATCTATCACTAGCGGGTCCATCTACGAGCAGTACTTC.

A single count supports this clone. The V gene is TRBV5-1, the J gene TRBJ1-3, with D possibly being TRBD1 (5 bases). The CDR3 covers 15 residues. From germline, CDR1 is SGHRS and CDR2 YFSETQ. Trimming cost V 3 bases and J 0 bases, with 10 bases left between them. The CDR3 sequence: CASSWTGASGNTIYF. Written as DNA, the CDR3 is TGCGCCAGCAGCTGGACCGGGGCCTCTGGAAACACCATATATTTT.

V gene TRBV5-1 combines with J gene TRBJ2-1; 8 nucleotides align to TRBD2. Germline lookup yields CDR1 SGHRS and CDR2 YFSETQ. The CDR3 contains 16 residues. V lost 0 bases, J lost 0 bases, and 2 bases stayed unmatched. Here the CDR3 DNA reads TGCGCCAGCAGCTTGGCGGCGGGGGGCTCCTACAATGAGCAGTTCTTC. Protein: CASSLAAGGSYNEQFF.

The chain joins TRBV19 to TRBJ1-1; tentative D call: TRBD1 (5 bases). This CDR3 has 15 amino acids. V lost 1 base and J 4 bases, leaving 13 bases between the germline ends. Germline V gene lookup returns CDR1 LNHDA and CDR2 SQIVND (reference sequence). CDR3 DNA sequence: TGTGCCAGTAGTATAGTCGGGGGATTGGGCACTGAAGCTTTCTTT. Encoded protein: CASSIVGGLGTEAFF. The whole variable domain, filled in from reference TRBV19 and TRBJ1-1, reads DGGITQSPKYLFRKEGQNVTLSCEQNLNHDAMYWYRQDPGQGLRLIYYSQIVNDFQKGDIAEGYSVSREKKESFPLTVTSAQKNPTAFYLCASSIVGGLGTEAFFGQGTRLTVV.

This chain joins TRBV30 and TRBJ1-1; D is unresolved. CDR1 and CDR2 (germline): GTSNPN, SVGIG (reference sequence). The CDR3 is 11 amino acids. V was cut by 5 bases and J by 5 bases, with 9 bases left in between. CDR3 DNA: TGTGCCTGGTCCCACAGTACTGAAGCTTTCTTT. Translation gives CAWSHSTEAFF.

The rearrangement joins TRBV5-6 to TRBJ2-2, with 9 bases matching TRBD2. CDR1 and CDR2 (germline): SGHDT, YYEEEE. J lost 1 base, V lost 0 bases, and 1 base had no gene match. This CDR3 contains 16 residues. The CDR3 coding sequence is TGTGCCAGCAGCTTGGGGACTAGCGTGAACACCGGGGAGCTGTTTTTT. The encoded protein is CASSLGTSVNTGELFF. The variable domain in full, with the rest retrieved from reference TRBV5-6 and TRBJ2-2, is DAGVTQSPTHLIKTRGQQVTLRCSPKSGHDTVSWYQQALGQGPQFIFQYYEEEERQRGNFPDRFSGHQFPNYSSELNVNALLLGDSALYLCASSLGTSVNTGELFFGEGSRLTVL.

The chain employs TRBV10-3 and TRBJ2-7, with 11 bases identical to TRBD2. CDR1 and CDR2 from the germline V gene are ENHRY and SYGVKD. The CDR3 runs to 15 residues. The junction had 4 bases not matched to a gene; V was cut back by 6 bases and J by 0 bases. The CDR3 DNA reads as TGTGCCATCAGAGCGGGACTAGCGGACTCCTACGAGCAGTACTTC. Protein product: CAIRAGLADSYEQYF.

The chain has TRBV5-1 and TRBJ2-1; 8 nucleotides match TRBD2. The CDR3 covers 17 residues. Germline-derived CDR1 and CDR2 are SGHRS and YFSETQ. The J segment lost 8 bases and the V segment lost 0 bases, leaving 13 bases of the junction unmatched. CDR3 residues: CASSLVPKREWEYEQFF. CDR3 DNA: TGCGCCAGCAGCTTGGTTCCGAAGCGGGAGTGGGAGTATGAGCAGTTCTTC.

Note on this clone: Other DNA sequences within the sample encode an identical CDR3. The J gene is TRBJ2-7, the V gene TRBV5-4; no reliable D call. CDR3 length equals 13 residues. V lost 3 bases to trimming and J lost 1 base, with 8 bases between them. Germline CDR1 reads SGHNT; CDR2 reads YYREEE (reference sequence). The CDR3 nucleotides read TGTGCCAGCAGCTCTACTCTTTCCTACGAGCAGTACTTC. Protein: CASSSTLSYEQYF.

The chain is built from TRBV19 and TRBJ1-5; TRBD1 aligns across 7 bases. The CDR3 extends over 14 amino acids. The V gene end was trimmed by 6 bases and the J gene end by 5 bases; junction bases not matched to a gene: 7. CDR1 and CDR2 (germline): LNHDA, SQIVND (reference sequence). CDR3 bases: TGTGCCAGTAGCAGGGGGACCAACTATCAGCCCCAGCATTTT. Its protein is CASSRGTNYQPQHF.

This clone was picked up one time. The rearrangement uses TRBV6-5 and TRBJ1-2; TRBD1 might be the D (6 bases). The CDR3 is 16 amino acids. Germline V lookup: CDR1 MNHEY, CDR2 SVGAGI. V lost 2 bases and J lost 0, with 13 bases in between. In nucleotides, the CDR3 is TGTGCCAGCAGTTACACGGGGGCCTTAGCTAACTATGGCTACACCTTC. Its translation is CASSYTGALANYGYTF.